Listed below are T cell receptor beta chains from one sample, sequenced in a study of T cells in narcolepsy. Produced via immunoSEQ multiplex PCR; TCRdb's table is partial and in-frame only. Of fewer than 25,000 clones in the sample, approximately 80% are singletons; the top ten hold 4% to 4.5%. Sample: memory (CD45RA-) CD4+ T cells from blood. The receptors come from a human donor in good health. Both conserved end residues are part of each CDR3. Each record gives: V gene, J gene, D gene, clone size, CDR3 protein, CDR3 DNA. D genes are given only for firm matches. The size entry is marked missing in some rows and otherwise reads once, few, many or a size class.

V gene: TRBV11-2
J gene: TRBJ2-5
D gene: .
clone size: .
CDR3 protein: CASSLDRGLMKETQYF
CDR3 DNA: TGTGCCAGCAGCTTAGATAGGGGACTGATGAAAGAGACCCAGTACTTC

V gene: TRBV5-1
J gene: TRBJ2-2
D gene: .
clone size: .
CDR3 protein: CASSWVDVATGELFF
CDR3 DNA: TGCGCCAGCAGCTGGGTGGATGTGGCCACCGGGGAGCTGTTTTTT

V gene: TRBV5-4
J gene: TRBJ2-1
D gene: TRBD2
clone size: .
CDR3 protein: CASSSSGSYNEQFF
CDR3 DNA: TGTGCCAGCAGCTCTAGCGGCTCCTACAATGAGCAGTTCTTC

V gene: TRBV5-1
J gene: TRBJ2-2
D gene: .
clone size: .
CDR3 protein: CASRRRTGELFF
CDR3 DNA: TGCGCCAGCAGGAGGCGGACCGGGGAGCTGTTTTTT

V gene: TRBV5-6
J gene: TRBJ2-4
D gene: .
clone size: few
CDR3 protein: CASSFGGGAGKNIQYF
CDR3 DNA: TGTGCCAGCAGCTTTGGCGGTGGAGCCGGCAAAAACATTCAGTACTTC

V gene: TRBV2
J gene: TRBJ2-2
D gene: .
clone size: .
CDR3 protein: CASSEHQDGELFF
CDR3 DNA: TGTGCCAGCAGTGAACACCAGGACGGGGAGCTGTTTTTT

V gene: TRBV7-8
J gene: TRBJ1-4
D gene: .
clone size: .
CDR3 protein: CASSLPRVQAAREKLFF
CDR3 DNA: TGTGCCAGCAGCCTACCTCGCGTACAAGCCGCCAGGGAAAAACTGTTTTTT

V gene: TRBV7-8
J gene: TRBJ1-3
D gene: .
clone size: .
CDR3 protein: CASSTDARSGNTIYF
CDR3 DNA: TGTGCCAGCAGCACCGATGCCCGCTCTGGAAACACCATATATTTT

V gene: TRBV15
J gene: TRBJ2-7
D gene: .
clone size: .
CDR3 protein: CATSRDPLLLYEQYF
CDR3 DNA: TGTGCCACCAGCAGAGATCCCCTGTTACTCTACGAGCAGTACTTC

V gene: TRBV19
J gene: TRBJ1-5
D gene: TRBD1
clone size: .
CDR3 protein: CASSISGQTNQPQHF
CDR3 DNA: TGTGCCAGTAGTATCTCGGGACAGACCAATCAGCCCCAGCATTTT

V gene: TRBV5-4
J gene: TRBJ1-5
D gene: .
clone size: .
CDR3 protein: CASSLDSGPQHF
CDR3 DNA: TGTGCCAGCAGCTTGGACTCCGGCCCCCAGCATTTT

V gene: TRBV7-6
J gene: TRBJ2-1
D gene: .
clone size: .
CDR3 protein: CASSLDPPSSYNEQFF
CDR3 DNA: TGTGCCAGCAGCTTAGATCCGCCGAGCTCCTACAATGAGCAGTTCTTC

V gene: TRBV11-2
J gene: TRBJ2-2
D gene: TRBD2
clone size: .
CDR3 protein: CASSLGTSGGELFF
CDR3 DNA: TGTGCCAGCAGCCTGGGGACTAGCGGCGGGGAGCTGTTTTTT

V gene: TRBV10-2
J gene: TRBJ1-1
D gene: .
clone size: .
CDR3 protein: CASSDLQGVNTEAFF
CDR3 DNA: TGCGCCAGCAGTGACCTCCAGGGCGTGAACACTGAAGCTTTCTTT

V gene: TRBV2
J gene: TRBJ2-7
D gene: .
clone size: .
CDR3 protein: CASRDVGLSSYEQYF
CDR3 DNA: TGTGCCAGCAGAGATGTGGGACTCAGCTCCTACGAGCAGTACTTC